This T cell receptor beta chain is from a study of blood T cell repertoires in COVID-19. In the study overall: T cells, B-cell-depleted T cells, or PBMCs supplied cDNA or gDNA.

V gave up 4 bases and J gave up 8 bases, with 23 bases separating them. The CDR3 is made up of 16 amino acids. CDR1 is SGHDN, CDR2 FVKESK, per germline. This study enrolled people aged about 18 to 90 from approximately 24 US geographic areas. Resolution of symptoms, clearance, or two negative PCRs was present in recovered Cohort 3 donors. In the original analysis: Amplification with reference gene primers provided the estimates of nucleated cell counts. The assay was immunoSEQ multiplex PCR, and TCRdb's table has in-frame clones only and misses some. That table gives V, J and clone size, and the DNA gave D and trimming. The sample yields approximately 300,000 clones, roughly 87% seen once.

The J gene is TRBJ1-2, the V gene TRBV14; weak D call: TRBD1 (5 bases). The source of this sequence is a woman under 40 who had recovered from COVID-19. The sample comprised PBMCs or T cells enriched from blood (not recorded which). CDR3: CASSPGGGVEWRGYTF. In nucleotides, the CDR3 is TGTGCCAGCAGCCCTGGGGGAGGTGTCGAATGGCGCGGCTACACCTTC.